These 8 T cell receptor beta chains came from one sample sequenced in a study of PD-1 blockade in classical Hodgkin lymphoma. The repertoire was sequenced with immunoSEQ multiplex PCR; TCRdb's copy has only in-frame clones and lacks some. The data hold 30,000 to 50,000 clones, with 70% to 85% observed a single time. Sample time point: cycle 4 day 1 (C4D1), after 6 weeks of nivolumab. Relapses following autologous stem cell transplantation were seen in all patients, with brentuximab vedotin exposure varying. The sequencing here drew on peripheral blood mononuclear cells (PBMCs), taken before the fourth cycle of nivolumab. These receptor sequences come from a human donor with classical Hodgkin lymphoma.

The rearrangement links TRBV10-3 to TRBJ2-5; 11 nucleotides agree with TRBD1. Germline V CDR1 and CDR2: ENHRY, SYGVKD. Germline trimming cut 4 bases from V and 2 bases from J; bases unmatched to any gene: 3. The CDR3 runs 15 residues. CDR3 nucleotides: TGTGCCATCAGTGCGGACAGGGGGCTTCAAGAGACCCAGTACTTC. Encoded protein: CAISADRGLQETQYF.

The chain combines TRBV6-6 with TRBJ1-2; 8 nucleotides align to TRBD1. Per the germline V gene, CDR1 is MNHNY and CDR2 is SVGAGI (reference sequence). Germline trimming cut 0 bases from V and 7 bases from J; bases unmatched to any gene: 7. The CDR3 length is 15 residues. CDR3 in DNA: TGTGCCAGCAGTTACTCGAGCCAGGGGGCGATTGGCTACACCTTC. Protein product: CASSYSSQGAIGYTF.

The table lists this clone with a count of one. CDR3 protein: CASRPRGGYGYTF. The CDR3, as DNA: TGTGCCAGCAGACCTCGGGGGGGCTATGGCTACACCTTC. V is TRBV27 and J is TRBJ1-2, with D possibly TRBD1 on 5 matching bases. The CDR3 has 13 amino acids. V was pared by 6 bases and J by 4 bases, with 12 bases between. Per germline, CDR1 MNHEY and CDR2 SMNVEV (reference sequence).

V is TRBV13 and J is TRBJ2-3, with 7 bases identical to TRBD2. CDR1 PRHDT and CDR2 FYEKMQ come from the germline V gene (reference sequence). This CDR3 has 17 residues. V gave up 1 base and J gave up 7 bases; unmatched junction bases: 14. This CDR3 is CASSLVQGGGANYTQYF. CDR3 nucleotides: TGTGCCAGCAGCTTAGTTCAGGGCGGGGGAGCCAATTATACGCAGTATTTT. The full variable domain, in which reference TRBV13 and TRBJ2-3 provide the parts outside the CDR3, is AAGVIQSPRHLIKEKRETATLKCYPIPRHDTVYWYQQGPGQDPQFLISFYEKMQSDKGSIPDRFSAQQFSDYHSELNMSSLELGDSALYFCASSLVQGGGANYTQYFGPGTRLTVL.

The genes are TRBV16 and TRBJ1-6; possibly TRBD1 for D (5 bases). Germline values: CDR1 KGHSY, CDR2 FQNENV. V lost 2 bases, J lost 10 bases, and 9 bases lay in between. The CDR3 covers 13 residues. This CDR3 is CASSQQGESPLHF. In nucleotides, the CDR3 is TGTGCCAGCAGCCAACAGGGTGAATCACCCCTCCACTTT.

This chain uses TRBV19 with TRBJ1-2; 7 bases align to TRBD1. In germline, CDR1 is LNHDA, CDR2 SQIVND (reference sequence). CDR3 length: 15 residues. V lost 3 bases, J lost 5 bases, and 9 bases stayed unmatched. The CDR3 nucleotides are TGTGCCAGTAGTATTACGCCCGGGACAGCTTATGGCTACACCTTC. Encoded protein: CASSITPGTAYGYTF.

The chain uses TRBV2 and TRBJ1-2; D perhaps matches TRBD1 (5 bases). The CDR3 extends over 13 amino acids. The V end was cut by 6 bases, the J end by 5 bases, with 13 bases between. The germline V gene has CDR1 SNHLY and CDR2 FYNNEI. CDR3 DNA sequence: TGTGCCAGCAGCGTCCGGGGCCTGTATGGCTACACCTTC. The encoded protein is CASSVRGLYGYTF. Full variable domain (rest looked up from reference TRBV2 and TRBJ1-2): EPEVTQTPSHQVTQMGQEVILRCVPISNHLYFYWYRQILGQKVEFLVSFYNNEISEKSEIFDDQFSVERPDGSNFTLKIRSTKLEDSAMYFCASSVRGLYGYTFGSGTRLTVV.

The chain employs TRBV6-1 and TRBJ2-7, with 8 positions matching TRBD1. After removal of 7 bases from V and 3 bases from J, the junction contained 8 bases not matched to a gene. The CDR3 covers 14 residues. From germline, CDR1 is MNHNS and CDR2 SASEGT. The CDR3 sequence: CASIDGTGNYEQYF. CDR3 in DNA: TGTGCCAGCATAGACGGGACAGGAAACTACGAGCAGTACTTC.